This record covers a single T cell receptor beta chain. Measured with immunoSEQ multiplex PCR; TCRdb has only the in-frame clones, and not every one. The repertoire holds approximately 87,000 clones, with roughly 95% as singletons. This sample was taken from a study of technical replicates of blood from a handful of donors. Per germline, CDR1 SGHRS and CDR2 YFSETQ. The CDR3 length is 17 residues. V lost 7 bases and J lost 0, with 23 bases in between. The source of this sequence is a human donor in good health. The material sequenced was T cells isolated from PBMCs. The chain recombines TRBV5-1 with TRBJ2-7; tentatively, D is TRBD2 (6 bases). This chain's CDR3 is CASGTGTSPLRSYEQYF. The DNA for the CDR3 is TGCGCCAGCGGGACCGGGACTTCTCCCTTGCGCTCCTACGAGCAGTACTTC.